Ten or more counts support the clone carrying this T cell receptor beta chain. Its antigen is currently unknown. The data originate from a study of T cells after posttransplantation cyclophosphamide. Study-wide points: Recipient CMV seropositivity and CMV reactivation strongly tracked TRB clonality.

The germline V and J ends were trimmed by 7 bases and 1 base, with 13 bases remaining between them. CDR1 is SQVTM, CDR2 ANQGSEA, per germline. This CDR3 has 13 amino acids. Sequencing was performed with immunoSEQ multiplex PCR; in TCRdb, only in-frame clones are kept and a portion is missing. The data show 35,000 to 40,000 clones, with none appearing a single time. This related bone marrow graft donor gave peripheral blood on the day of marrow donation. The sample was PBMCs. The clonotype originates from a man aged 50-60 years in good health, CMV-negative, and a related stem cell transplant donor. The chain recombines TRBV29-1 with TRBJ1-1; unclear D gene. The CDR3 here is CSGAIGRNTEAFF. The CDR3, as DNA: TGCAGCGGCGCTATCGGGAGGAACACTGAAGCTTTCTTT.